One and the same sample provided the 17 T cell receptor beta chains below, sequenced in a study of T cell responses to AZD1222 COVID-19 vaccine. Method: immunoSEQ multiplex PCR; TCRdb's copy keeps in-frame clones and lacks some. The table lists 130,000 to 150,000 clones, approximately 85% of them singletons. The starting material was peripheral blood, obtained 28 days after the second dose of the MenACWY control vaccine. These TCRs come from an adult who received the MenACWY meningococcal vaccine as a control.

The V and J genes are TRBV4-1 and TRBJ1-5; 8 nucleotides line up with TRBD1. The CDR3 totals 17 residues. The germline gives CDR1 MGHRA, CDR2 YSYEKL. V was clipped by 4 bases and J by 1 base; unmatched bases: 9. Here the CDR3 reads CASSLRQGLGSNQPQHF. The CDR3 bases are TGCGCCAGCAGCCTCCGACAGGGGCTCGGAAGCAATCAGCCCCAGCATTTT.

The chain links TRBV24-1 to TRBJ1-2; D is unresolved. Germline CDR1 and CDR2: KGHDR and SFDVKD. The V gene lost 2 bases and the J gene lost 7 bases, with 10 bases spanning the gap. This CDR3 is built from 13 residues. The CDR3 spells CATSDYGIRGYTF. CDR3 bases: TGTGCCACCAGTGATTACGGGATACGTGGCTACACCTTC.

The chain uses TRBV27 and TRBJ1-2; no reliable D call. V lost 2 bases and J 7 bases, leaving 29 bases between the germline ends. This CDR3 is 19 amino acids long. The germline V gene encodes CDR1 MNHEY and CDR2 SMNVEV (reference sequence). CDR3 sequence reads: CASSLRAGGGVWGLSGYTF. CDR3 sequence (DNA): TGTGCCAGCAGTTTAAGGGCGGGTGGCGGGGTGTGGGGTTTGAGTGGCTACACCTTC.

The rearrangement links TRBV6-2 or TRBV6-3 to TRBJ2-7; D possibly corresponds to TRBD1 (7 bases). Germline V CDR1 and CDR2: MNHEY, SVGEGT. The CDR3 contains 15 residues. V was clipped by 0 bases and J by 2 bases, with 11 bases between them. Here the CDR3 reads CASSYSGRGAYEQYF. CDR3 bases: TGTGCCAGCAGTTACTCCGGCAGGGGGGCCTACGAGCAGTACTTC.

The J gene is TRBJ1-4, the V gene TRBV5-1; D is unresolved. This CDR3 spans 15 amino acids. V lost 0 bases and J lost 8, with 14 bases in between. Germline CDR1 is SGHRS and CDR2 is YFSETQ. The CDR3 DNA reads as TGCGCCAGCAGCTTGGAGGCAGCGGAAGGAGAAAAACTGTTTTTT. Amino acids: CASSLEAAEGEKLFF.

This chain joins TRBV5-1 and TRBJ2-1; weak D call: TRBD2 (7 bases). In germline, CDR1 is SGHRS, CDR2 YFSETQ. The germline V and J ends were trimmed by 6 bases and 4 bases, with 17 bases remaining between them. CDR3 size: 15 residues. This CDR3 reads CASNRGGRGYNEQFF. The CDR3 region has the DNA TGCGCCAGCAATAGGGGGGGCCGGGGGTACAATGAGCAGTTCTTC. Full variable domain (remainder filled in from reference TRBV5-1 and TRBJ2-1): KAGVTQTPRYLIKTRGQQVTLSCSPISGHRSVSWYQQTPGQGLQFLFEYFSETQRNKGNFPGRFSGRQFSNSRSEMNVSTLELGDSALYLCASNRGGRGYNEQFFGPGTRLTVL.

The rearrangement links TRBV4-2 to TRBJ1-1; D possibly corresponds to TRBD1 (6 bases). This CDR3 is built from 14 residues. The germline V gene has CDR1 LGHNA and CDR2 YNFKEQ. The V end was cut by 4 bases, the J end by 8 bases, with 17 bases between. As DNA, the CDR3 is TGTGCCAGCAGCCTACAGTCTCCGAGGGGGGAAGCTTTCTTT. It codes for CASSLQSPRGEAFF.

The chain is built from TRBV7-2 and TRBJ2-1; the match to TRBD2 covers 12 bases. CDR1 and CDR2 from the germline V gene are SGHTA and FQGNSA. The CDR3 loop spans 14 amino acids. After removal of 2 bases from V and 8 bases from J, the junction contained 1 base not matched to a gene. The CDR3 DNA follows: TGTGCCAGCAGCTTAAGACTAGCGGGAGATGAGCAGTTCTTC. As protein: CASSLRLAGDEQFF.

This chain links TRBV7-8 with TRBJ2-7; D possibly corresponds to TRBD1 (5 bases). The CDR3 contains 13 residues. Germline-derived CDR1 and CDR2 are SGHVS and FQNEAQ. V dropped 5 bases and J dropped 3 bases, with 11 bases sitting between them. CDR3 DNA sequence: TGTGCCAGCAGCCAGGACACTCTCTACGAGCAGTACTTC. Its protein is CASSQDTLYEQYF.

V and J are TRBV3-1 (or the pseudogene TRBV3-2) and TRBJ1-5, with D unclear. The CDR3 has 14 residues. The V end lost 3 bases, the J end lost 0 bases, and 6 bases lay between the germline ends. CDR1 is LGHDT and CDR2 is YNNKEL in the germline V gene (reference sequence). The CDR3 protein is CASSQAYSNQPQHF. In nucleotides, the CDR3 is TGTGCCAGCAGCCAGGCCTATAGCAATCAGCCCCAGCATTTT.

The J gene is TRBJ2-1, the V gene TRBV25-1; D is tentatively TRBD1 or TRBD2 (5 bases each). The V gene lost 1 base and the J gene lost 7 bases, with 17 bases spanning the gap. Germline loops: CDR1 MGHDK, CDR2 SYGVNS. The CDR3 sequence is 16 residues long. In DNA form, the CDR3 reads TGTGCCAGCAGTGAATGGGGGACCAGGGAAAGTAATGAGCAGTTCTTC. Protein: CASSEWGTRESNEQFF. Based on the CDR3 plus reference TRBV25-1 and TRBJ2-1, the full variable domain is EADIYQTPRYLVIGTGKKITLECSQTMGHDKMYWYQQDPGMELHLIHYSYGVNSTEKGDLSSESTVSRIRTEHFPLTLESARPSHTSQYLCASSEWGTRESNEQFFGPGTRLTVL.

This chain uses TRBV7-9 with TRBJ1-2; 7 bases map to TRBD1. V lost 5 bases to trimming and J lost 2 bases; unmatched junction nucleotides: 11. Germline CDR1 is SEHNR and CDR2 is FQNEAQ (reference sequence). This CDR3 comprises 16 residues. The CDR3 nucleotides read TGTGCCAGCAGCCTGGGTGACAGGGAGGGGAACTATGGCTACACCTTC. This gives the protein CASSLGDREGNYGYTF. Based on the CDR3 plus reference TRBV7-9 and TRBJ1-2, the full variable domain is DTGVSQNPRHKITKRGQNVTFRCDPISEHNRLYWYRQTLGQGPEFLTYFQNEAQLEKSRLLSDRFSAERPKGSFSTLEIQRTEQGDSAMYLCASSLGDREGNYGYTFGSGTRLTVV.

The chain carries TRBV20-1 and TRBJ2-3; 8 bases match TRBD2. Germline lookup yields CDR1 DFQATT and CDR2 SNEGSKA (reference sequence). The CDR3 length is 16 residues. Trimming removed 3 bases from V and 2 bases from J; junction bases left unmatched: 10. The CDR3 loop is CSASDDLAGLTDTQYF. For the CDR3, the DNA is TGCAGTGCTAGTGACGATCTAGCGGGCCTCACAGATACGCAGTATTTT.

J is TRBJ2-7 and V is TRBV24-1, with a tentative D call TRBD1 (6 bases). CDR1 is KGHDR and CDR2 is SFDVKD in the germline V gene. CDR3 length: 16 residues. V was cut by 3 bases and J by 4 bases, with 18 bases left in between. The CDR3 here is CATSDARSRGLYEQYF. Written as DNA, the CDR3 is TGTGCCACCAGTGATGCCCGGTCAAGGGGGTTGTACGAGCAGTACTTC.

The V call is TRBV7-2, the J call TRBJ2-5; D is perhaps TRBD1 (6 bases). CDR1 is SGHTA and CDR2 is FQGNSA in the germline V gene. CDR3 length: 15 residues. Trimming took off 1 base at V and 2 bases at J, with 11 bases between the two ends. In DNA, the CDR3 is TGTGCCAGCAGCTTAGGCCCAGGGGAACAAGAGACCCAGTACTTC. It encodes CASSLGPGEQETQYF. Complete variable domain (other parts from reference TRBV7-2 and TRBJ2-5): GAGVSQSPSNKVTEKGKDVELRCDPISGHTALYWYRQSLGQGLEFLIYFQGNSAPDKSGLPSDRFSAERTGGSVSTLTIQRTQQEDSAVYLCASSLGPGEQETQYFGPGTRLLVL.

J is TRBJ2-1 and V is TRBV3-1 (or the pseudogene TRBV3-2), with D perhaps matching TRBD1 (6 bases). The germline V gene has CDR1 LGHDT and CDR2 YNNKEL (reference sequence). The CDR3 runs 15 residues. Trimming removed 8 bases at V and 4 bases at J, with 18 bases between. CDR3 bases: TGTGCCAGCGGGGGCCTCATAGGGGGATACAATGAGCAGTTCTTC. Its translation is CASGGLIGGYNEQFF.

The chain has TRBV20-1 and TRBJ1-5; D gene ambiguous. Looked up from germline, CDR1 is DFQATT and CDR2 is SNEGSKA (reference sequence). The CDR3 runs to 16 residues. V dropped 3 bases and J dropped 2 bases, with 17 bases sitting between them. CDR3 loop: CSASGLGGKGNQPQHF. DNA of the CDR3: TGCAGTGCTAGTGGACTGGGTGGTAAAGGCAATCAGCCCCAGCATTTT.